What follows is one T cell receptor (beta chain) and its context. Its antigen is as yet unknown. The sample belongs to a study of OX40 agonist ivuxolimab in advanced cancers. Overall study context: Cohort: more than 75% men, mean age roughly 60, aged about 20 to 79. General study findings and limits: Undetermined was the antigen specificity of the expanded peripheral T cells.

The CDR3 sequence is 13 residues long. V lost 7 bases and J lost 2, with 10 bases in between. The V gene's germline CDR1 is SGHKS and CDR2 YYEKEE (reference sequence). Here immunoSEQ multiplex PCR was the method, and the copy in TCRdb shows in-frame clones only, minus some. The sample carries fewer than 95,000 clones, about 90% recorded once. Sample: CD4+ or CD8+ T cells sorted from blood, taken in a trial of the OX40 agonist ivuxolimab. V gene TRBV5-5 combines with J gene TRBJ1-3; D remains unclear. The receptor was derived from an adult with an advanced solid tumor such as melanoma, head and neck, liver or kidney cancer. DNA for the CDR3: TGTGCCAGCTTCGCAGTAACTGGAAACACCATATATTTT. It translates to CASFAVTGNTIYF.